Below are 21 T cell receptor beta chains sequenced from a single sample in a study of blood T cell repertoires in COVID-19. Produced via immunoSEQ multiplex PCR; TCRdb's table is partial and in-frame only. The sample yields about 100,000 clones, 70% to 90% seen once. The sequenced material came from peripheral blood. These TCRs come from a middle-aged man with active or convalescent COVID-19.

The rearrangement uses TRBV7-2 and TRBJ1-1; D unclear. This CDR3 is built from 13 residues. Germline CDR1 is SGHTA and CDR2 is FQGNSA. Trimming cost V 1 base and J 6 bases, with 9 bases left between them. The CDR3 region is CASSLVGGAEAFF. The CDR3 nucleotides read TGTGCCAGCAGCTTAGTAGGAGGTGCTGAAGCTTTCTTT.

The V and J genes are TRBV11-3 and TRBJ2-5, with a weak D call TRBD2 (6 bases). Between the trimmed V and J ends, which lost 5 bases and 4 bases, there was a span of 20 bases. The CDR3 length is 16 residues. In germline, CDR1 is SGHNT, CDR2 YENEEA. In DNA form, the CDR3 reads TGTGCCAGCAGCGCCAAGGCGAAGGGGCGGGGAGAGACCCAGTACTTC. Amino acid sequence: CASSAKAKGRGETQYF.

This clone was seen at least ten times. The V call is TRBV4-2, the J call TRBJ2-7, with TRBD2 as a possible D gene (5 bases). The CDR3 is 17 residues long. Per the germline V gene, CDR1 is LGHNA and CDR2 is YNFKEQ. Trimming took 1 base from V and 2 from J, leaving 18 bases between them. The DNA for the CDR3 is TGTGCCAGCAGCCAAGTCAAAACAACGGAGGTTGCCTACGAGCAGTACTTC. Protein product: CASSQVKTTEVAYEQYF.

This chain uses TRBV3-1 (or the pseudogene TRBV3-2) with TRBJ1-2; 8 bases match TRBD1. V trimming: 1 base; J trimming: 8 bases; junction bases outside the gene matches: 6. Germline CDR1 and CDR2: LGHDT and YNNKEL (reference sequence). The CDR3 length is 14 residues. CDR3 residues: CASSQGAAGGGYTF. Here the CDR3 DNA reads TGTGCCAGCAGCCAAGGAGCGGCAGGGGGCGGCTACACCTTC.

The table lists this clone with a count of one. The J gene is TRBJ2-7, the V gene TRBV14; 11 nucleotides agree with TRBD1. CDR3 length: 17 amino acids. Germline CDR1 and CDR2: SGHDN and FVKESK. Trimming removed 1 base from V and 2 bases from J; junction bases left unmatched: 7. This CDR3 is CASSQGNRDRGAYEQYF. CDR3 bases: TGTGCCAGCAGCCAAGGGAACCGGGACAGGGGGGCCTACGAGCAGTACTTC.

This clone was detected once. The chain is built from TRBV5-1 and TRBJ1-3, with D tentatively TRBD1 (6 bases). V lost 7 bases and J lost 2, with 10 bases in between. The CDR3 contains 13 residues. CDR1 is SGHRS and CDR2 is YFSETQ in the germline V gene. CDR3 sequence: CASRRQAGNTIYF. The CDR3 nucleotides are TGCGCCAGCCGACGACAGGCTGGAAACACCATATATTTT.

This chain links TRBV6-5 with TRBJ1-2, with 9 bases that match TRBD1. The CDR3 runs 16 residues. V lost 2 bases to trimming and J lost 5 bases; unmatched junction nucleotides: 9. Germline CDR1 reads MNHEY; CDR2 reads SVGAGI. CDR3 coding DNA: TGTGCCAGCAGTTACAGCCCTCTAGGGACAGGGTATGGCTACACCTTC. Residues: CASSYSPLGTGYGYTF.

The CDR3 nucleotides are TGTGCCAGCTCGACAATAGCGGGGGCGATCACAGATACGCAGTATTTT. Its protein is CASSTIAGAITDTQYF. The chain links TRBV18 to TRBJ2-3, with TRBD2 identical over 9 bases. Looked up from germline, CDR1 is KGHSH and CDR2 is LQKENI. V trimming: 6 bases; J trimming: 2 bases; junction bases outside the gene matches: 9. The CDR3 sequence is 16 residues long.

The chain carries TRBV25-1 and TRBJ1-5; unclear D gene. V shed 1 base and J shed 2 bases, with 12 bases lying between them. The CDR3 has 16 residues. Germline assignment: CDR1 MGHDK and CDR2 SYGVNS. The CDR3 region is CASSESTSPGNQPQHF. In DNA, the CDR3 is TGTGCCAGCAGTGAATCCACCTCCCCAGGCAATCAGCCCCAGCATTTT.

V is TRBV19 and J is TRBJ2-7, with 11 positions matching TRBD1. CDR3 length equals 15 residues. Germline assignment: CDR1 LNHDA and CDR2 SQIVND (reference sequence). With V trimmed by 4 bases and J by 4 bases, 6 bases remained unmatched. Written as DNA, the CDR3 is TGTGCCAGTAGTACTTGGGACAGGGGGTCATACGAGCAGTACTTC. Protein sequence: CASSTWDRGSYEQYF.

This chain uses TRBV7-9 with TRBJ1-5; 9 bases align to TRBD1. CDR1 and CDR2 from the germline V gene are SEHNR and FQNEAQ (reference sequence). This CDR3 is 19 amino acids long. The J segment lost 0 bases and the V segment lost 1 base, leaving 10 bases of the junction unmatched. For the CDR3, the DNA is TGTGCCAGCAGCTTAGGGGTCCCGGGACAGGGCCTTAGCAATCAGCCCCAGCATTTT. Its protein product is CASSLGVPGQGLSNQPQHF.

The chain joins TRBV9 to TRBJ2-1, with D perhaps TRBD2 (6 bases). The CDR3 contains 15 residues. Per the germline V gene, CDR1 is SGDLS and CDR2 is YYNGEE. Trimming removed 0 bases at V and 9 bases at J, with 16 bases between. This CDR3 is CASSVDYRGRTEQFF. Written as DNA, the CDR3 is TGTGCCAGCAGCGTAGATTACCGGGGGAGGACTGAGCAGTTCTTC.

The chain couples TRBV5-1 to TRBJ1-4; TRBD1 might be the D (6 bases). V was pared by 4 bases and J by 3 bases, with 10 bases between. The CDR3 is 14 residues long. Germline V lookup: CDR1 SGHRS, CDR2 YFSETQ. CDR3 amino acids: CASSRNRANEKLFF. The CDR3 coding sequence is TGCGCCAGCAGCCGGAACAGGGCTAATGAAAAACTGTTTTTT.

This clone was recorded at least ten times. The chain joins TRBV29-1 to TRBJ1-1; 8 bases are shared with TRBD1. J was trimmed by 1 base and V by 7 bases; bases with no gene match: 8. CDR1 is SQVTM, CDR2 ANQGSEA, per germline. The CDR3 has 14 residues. DNA for the CDR3: TGCAGCGCCACCCGTGGGACAGGGAACACTGAAGCTTTCTTT. This gives the protein CSATRGTGNTEAFF.

The chain recombines TRBV6-5 with TRBJ1-1, with D possibly TRBD1 on 6 matching bases. The CDR3 contains 13 residues. Germline CDR1 reads MNHEY; CDR2 reads SVGAGI. Trimming removed 5 bases from V and 1 base from J, with 8 bases in between. CDR3 residues: CASSIQGNTEAFF. CDR3 coding DNA: TGTGCCAGCAGTATACAGGGGAACACTGAAGCTTTCTTT.

The rearrangement joins TRBV12-3 or TRBV12-4 to TRBJ1-4; D uncertain. V lost 4 bases to trimming and J lost 8 bases, with 11 bases between them. The CDR3 is 13 amino acids. The CDR3 protein is CASSSDGKEKLFF. CDR3 nucleotide sequence: TGTGCCAGCAGTTCTGACGGGAAGGAAAAACTGTTTTTT.

This rearrangement joins TRBV6-5 to TRBJ1-1; D is perhaps TRBD1 (6 bases). V lost 5 bases to trimming and J lost 3 bases, with 13 bases between them. CDR3 length: 14 residues. The germline CDR1 and CDR2 sequences are MNHEY and SVGAGI. The CDR3 DNA sequence: TGTGCCAGCAGTCCCTCAGGGGAGTACACTGAAGCTTTCTTT. This gives the protein CASSPSGEYTEAFF.

This chain connects TRBV7-3 to TRBJ2-5, with 8 nucleotides matching TRBD2. This CDR3 comprises 15 residues. CDR1 is SGHTA and CDR2 is FQGTGA in the germline V gene. The junction had 7 bases not matched to a gene; V was cut back by 2 bases and J by 5 bases. Here the CDR3 reads CASSLAGGAFETQYF. In DNA form, the CDR3 reads TGTGCCAGCAGCTTAGCCGGGGGGGCCTTTGAGACCCAGTACTTC. The variable domain in full, completed from reference TRBV7-3 and TRBJ2-5, reads GAGVSQTPSNKVTEKGKYVELRCDPISGHTALYWYRQSLGQGPEFLIYFQGTGAADDSGLPNDRFFAVRPEGSVSTLKIQRTERGDSAVYLCASSLAGGAFETQYFGPGTRLLVL.

This sequence joins TRBV29-1 and TRBJ2-3; 7 positions match TRBD2. Unmatched junction bases numbered 6, after V lost 4 bases and J lost 2 bases. The CDR3 sequence is 14 residues long. CDR1 is SQVTM, CDR2 ANQGSEA, per germline. The chain's CDR3 is CSVAEGGATDTQYF. The CDR3 DNA follows: TGCAGCGTTGCCGAGGGAGGGGCCACAGATACGCAGTATTTT.

V usage is TRBV27 and J usage is TRBJ2-3, with D possibly matching TRBD1 (6 bases). Germline V gene sequence: CDR1 MNHEY, CDR2 SMNVEV (reference sequence). This CDR3 has 13 amino acids. The V gene lost 5 bases and the J gene lost 6 bases, with 12 bases spanning the gap. The CDR3 DNA follows: TGTGCCAGCAGTCTAGCAGGGGTGGATACGCAGTATTTT. Its protein product is CASSLAGVDTQYF.

This clone was seen just once. The chain employs TRBV7-9 and TRBJ1-3; 10 bases are a match to TRBD1. This CDR3 is built from 16 residues. J was trimmed by 9 bases and V by 5 bases; bases with no gene match: 13. CDR1 is SEHNR, CDR2 FQNEAQ, per germline (reference sequence). This CDR3 is CASSATGTGVVPTIYF. CDR3 nucleotides: TGTGCCAGCAGCGCCACCGGGACAGGGGTTGTTCCCACCATATATTTT.